The next 18 T cell receptor beta chains were all read from a single sample in a study of T cells in Graves' hyperthyroidism and ophthalmopathy. There were TCR beta CDR3 regions amplified from RNA transcripts. Initially, a first-round RT-PCR of the TCR CDR3 employed the HTBI primer set. MiXCR, applied by TCRdb to the multiplex PCR reads, yields one record per CDR3 protein. The sample yields approximately 600,000 distinct CDR3 sequences, around 21% seen once. The sequencing sample was made of blood. These receptor sequences come from a man in his thirties or forties with Graves' ophthalmopathy.

The chain combines TRBV5-1 with TRBJ2-5; no definite D call. CDR3 length: 15 residues. Trimming took 4 bases from V and 3 from J, leaving 16 bases between them. The V gene's germline CDR1 is SGHRS and CDR2 YFSETQ. CDR3 DNA: TGCGCCAGCAGCACCCGGGCTATCACCAAAGAGACCCAGTACTTC. Its protein product is CASSTRAITKETQYF.

This clonotype was counted many times. J is TRBJ1-1 and V is TRBV11-2; weak D call: TRBD1 (6 bases). The germline V and J ends were trimmed by 3 bases and 11 bases, with 10 bases remaining between them. Germline V lookup: CDR1 SGHAT, CDR2 FQNNGV. The CDR3 runs 11 residues. The CDR3 DNA reads TGTGCCAGCAGCTTCGCAGGGGATGCTTTCTTT. Translating it yields CASSFAGDAFF.

This chain connects TRBV27 to TRBJ2-7, with D possibly TRBD1 on 6 matching bases. This CDR3 is 14 amino acids long. Trimming took 2 bases from V and 7 from J, leaving 15 bases between them. Per the germline V gene, CDR1 is MNHEY and CDR2 is SMNVEV (reference sequence). CDR3 sequence reads: CASSLRFTGPEQYF. For the CDR3, the DNA is TGTGCCAGCAGTTTAAGATTCACAGGGCCTGAGCAGTACTTC.

Many counts were recorded for this clonotype. The chain joins TRBV28 to TRBJ2-1, with 9 bases aligning to TRBD2. Looked up from germline, CDR1 is MDHEN and CDR2 is SYDVKM. V was clipped by 5 bases and J by 2 bases; unmatched bases: 10. The CDR3 spans 17 residues. The CDR3 loop is CASSLKGLAGAYNEQFF. CDR3 DNA sequence: TGTGCCAGCAGTCTCAAGGGACTAGCAGGGGCCTACAATGAGCAGTTCTTC.

The count of this clonotype is one. The CDR3 ends on some other residue instead of the conserved phenylalanine or tryptophan, so this is likely a read error. J is TRBJ1-2 and V is TRBV28, with TRBD1 matching 7 bases. The germline gives CDR1 MDHEN, CDR2 SYDVKM. The V and J ends lost 6 bases and 5 bases, in that order; junction bases with no gene match: 3. This CDR3 spans 12 amino acids. The CDR3 reads CASRQGGYGYTL. CDR3 nucleotide sequence: TGTGCCAGCAGGCAGGGGGGATATGGCTACACCCTC.

The chain has TRBV5-1 and TRBJ2-5, with D uncertain. Looked up from germline, CDR1 is SGHRS and CDR2 is YFSETQ. V lost 7 bases to trimming and J lost 2 bases, with 12 bases between them. The CDR3 has 13 residues. The DNA of the CDR3 is TGCGCCAGCTCGAAATCAACGCAAGAGACCCAGTACTTC. Translating gives CASSKSTQETQYF.

The chain links TRBV28 to TRBJ2-1, with 8 bases that match TRBD1. The CDR3 sequence is 15 residues long. The V segment lost 4 bases and the J segment 6 bases; nucleotides outside the gene matches: 8. Germline-derived CDR1 and CDR2 are MDHEN and SYDVKM. CDR3 DNA: TGTGCCAGCAGTTCCGGACAGGGATTCATCAATGAGCAGTTCTTC. Its protein is CASSSGQGFINEQFF.

This clonotype was counted a few times. As DNA, the CDR3 is TGTGCCAGCAGCTTAATAGCCAGGGGGTCCTACAATGAGCAGTTCTTC. Amino acids: CASSLIARGSYNEQFF. The chain uses TRBV7-6 and TRBJ2-1; 7 positions match TRBD1. The CDR3 runs to 16 residues. Germline assignment: CDR1 SGHVS and CDR2 FNYEAQ. V dropped 2 bases and J dropped 1; count of bases not matched to a gene: 5.

The chain combines TRBV3-1 with TRBJ2-3; TRBD2 matches 8 bases. V was clipped by 4 bases and J by 4 bases; unmatched bases: 4. Germline loops: CDR1 LGHDT, CDR2 YNNKEL (reference sequence). The CDR3 runs 14 residues. CDR3 amino acids: CASSREGLADTQYF. The DNA of the CDR3 is TGTGCCAGCAGCCGGGAGGGACTAGCAGATACGCAGTATTTT.

The J gene is TRBJ2-1, the V gene TRBV6-2 or TRBV6-3, with 10 bases fitting TRBD2. The V gene end was trimmed by 0 bases and the J gene end by 0 bases; junction bases not matched to a gene: 2. CDR1 is MNHEY and CDR2 is SVGEGT in the germline V gene. This CDR3 is 17 amino acids long. This chain's CDR3 is CASSYSGLASSYNEQFF. DNA of the CDR3: TGTGCCAGCAGTTACTCGGGACTAGCGAGCTCCTACAATGAGCAGTTCTTC.

This clonotype was seen only a few times. The gene calls are TRBV12-3 or TRBV12-4 and TRBJ2-7; TRBD1 matches 8 bases. J lost 8 bases, V lost 6 bases, and 9 bases had no gene match. The CDR3 loop spans 13 amino acids. The CDR3 DNA reads TGTGCCAGCAGCCCGGACAGGGAGAGGAAGCAGTACTTC. It translates to CASSPDRERKQYF.

This clonotype has more than one count but fewer than ten. This sequence joins TRBV7-9 and TRBJ2-5, with a weak D call TRBD1 (5 bases). In germline, CDR1 is SEHNR, CDR2 FQNEAQ (reference sequence). Trimming took off 0 bases at V and 4 bases at J, with 15 bases between the two ends. The CDR3 is 16 residues long. As DNA, the CDR3 is TGTGCCAGCAGCTTAGCGCTGGGGCCCTCACTAGAGACCCAGTACTTC. This translates into CASSLALGPSLETQYF.

This clonotype has a count of ten or more. V and J are TRBV7-9 and TRBJ1-2; tentative D call: TRBD1 (6 bases). V lost 5 bases to trimming and J lost 8 bases, with 18 bases between them. Germline V gene sequence: CDR1 SEHNR, CDR2 FQNEAQ (reference sequence). The CDR3 runs to 14 residues. In DNA, the CDR3 is TGTGCCAGCAGCCCACAGGGACCTGCCATAGGCTACACCTTC. This encodes CASSPQGPAIGYTF.

The rearrangement uses TRBV7-9 and TRBJ2-5, with a weak D call TRBD2 (5 bases). Germline lookup yields CDR1 SEHNR and CDR2 FQNEAQ (reference sequence). Deletions cut 5 bases from V and 5 bases from J, with 18 bases between. The length of the CDR3 is 15 residues. DNA of the CDR3: TGTGCCAGCAGCCCAAATAGCGAGAGTGCGGAGACCCAGTACTTC. This sequence encodes CASSPNSESAETQYF. The variable domain in full, with the rest retrieved from reference TRBV7-9 and TRBJ2-5, is DTGVSQNPRHKITKRGQNVTFRCDPISEHNRLYWYRQTLGQGPEFLTYFQNEAQLEKSRLLSDRFSAERPKGSFSTLEIQRTEQGDSAMYLCASSPNSESAETQYFGPGTRLLVL.

CDR3 bases: TGTGCCAGCAGTTTTGCTACGGAGTGGGGTCGGGGGAATGAGCAGTTCTTC. Translation: CASSFATEWGRGNEQFF. This chain joins TRBV28 and TRBJ2-1; perhaps TRBD2 as D (6 bases). V lost 3 bases, J lost 7 bases, and 22 bases lay in between. CDR3 length equals 17 residues. CDR1 is MDHEN, CDR2 SYDVKM, per germline.

There are a few counts of this clonotype. The CDR3 region has the DNA TGCAGCGTTGAAGATCGGCGGGCTAGCAGGTACGAGCAGTACTTC. It yields the protein CSVEDRRASRYEQYF. This chain connects TRBV29-1 to TRBJ2-7, with D possibly TRBD2 on 5 matching bases. Trimming shortened V by 0 bases and J by 4 bases, and 16 bases separated the two germline ends. Germline V gene lookup returns CDR1 SQVTM and CDR2 ANQGSEA. There are 15 residues in the CDR3.

This clonotype has at least ten counts. This chain links TRBV28 with TRBJ2-7; maybe TRBD2 (6 bases). The V end was cut by 5 bases, the J end by 3 bases, with 20 bases between. The CDR3 is 16 amino acids. Germline values: CDR1 MDHEN, CDR2 SYDVKM. The CDR3 loop reads CASSGGPWVSGYEQYF. DNA of the CDR3: TGTGCCAGCAGTGGGGGACCGTGGGTTAGCGGCTACGAGCAGTACTTC.

This clonotype was observed a few times. The V and J genes are TRBV7-2 and TRBJ2-3, with D tentatively TRBD2 (5 bases). CDR1 and CDR2 from the germline V gene are SGHTA and FQGNSA. The CDR3 runs to 14 residues. The V and J ends lost 7 bases and 2 bases respectively, with 13 bases between them. As DNA, the CDR3 is TGTGCCAGCAAGCCAGGAGGAATCACAGATACGCAGTATTTT. The encoded protein is CASKPGGITDTQYF.